These 18 T cell receptor beta chains share one sample of origin, sequenced in a study of T cells after posttransplantation cyclophosphamide. The assay was immunoSEQ multiplex PCR, and TCRdb's table has in-frame clones only and misses some. Altogether thousands of clones are present, roughly 98% being singletons, with the ten largest covering 0.25% to 0.3%. Sequences were obtained from naive CD8+ T cells sorted from PBMCs. These receptors came from a man aged 45-65 years in good health, CMV-negative, and a related stem cell transplant donor.

The V and J genes are TRBV25-1 and TRBJ1-1; TRBD1 matches 8 bases. The CDR3 runs 13 residues. V was pared by 3 bases and J by 8 bases, with 5 bases of the junction left unmatched. Germline CDR1 MGHDK, CDR2 SYGVNS. Written as DNA, the CDR3 is TGTGCCAGCAGTGAGACAGGGGACCCCGAAGCTTTCTTT. Residues: CASSETGDPEAFF.

The chain links TRBV4-1 to TRBJ2-7, with TRBD2 matching over 8 bases. After removal of 4 bases from V and 5 bases from J, the junction contained 4 bases not matched to a gene. Per germline, CDR1 MGHRA and CDR2 YSYEKL. This CDR3 comprises 13 residues. For the CDR3, the DNA is TGCGCCAGCAGCCCCCGGACTAGCAACGAGCAGTACTTC. It is translated as CASSPRTSNEQYF.

The V gene is TRBV19, the J gene TRBJ1-4, with 7 bases aligning to TRBD1. The junction had 10 bases not matched to a gene; V was cut back by 5 bases and J by 1 base. CDR1 and CDR2 from the germline V gene are LNHDA and SQIVND (reference sequence). CDR3 length: 17 residues. In DNA form, the CDR3 reads TGTGCCAGTAGTCCTCTCGGATACAGGGGAACTAATGAAAAACTGTTTTTT. Its protein product is CASSPLGYRGTNEKLFF. Using reference TRBV19 and TRBJ1-4 for the parts outside the CDR3, the full variable domain is DGGITQSPKYLFRKEGQNVTLSCEQNLNHDAMYWYRQDPGQGLRLIYYSQIVNDFQKGDIAEGYSVSREKKESFPLTVTSAQKNPTAFYLCASSPLGYRGTNEKLFFGSGTQLSVL.

The chain couples TRBV2 to TRBJ2-2; no definite D call. V shed 2 bases and J shed 4 bases, with 5 bases lying between them. The CDR3 spans 13 residues. Germline CDR1 is SNHLY and CDR2 is FYNNEI. CDR3 protein: CASSESGTGELFF. DNA for the CDR3: TGTGCCAGCAGTGAATCCGGCACCGGGGAGCTGTTTTTT.

There are a few counts of this clone. The V gene is TRBV19, the J gene TRBJ1-5, with a tentative D call TRBD1 (5 bases). The germline V gene encodes CDR1 LNHDA and CDR2 SQIVND (reference sequence). The CDR3 contains 15 residues. V was trimmed by 7 bases and J by 1 base, leaving 14 bases between them. The CDR3 coding sequence is TGTGCCAGTACCCCCGACGGACAAAGCAATCAGCCCCAGCATTTT. Translation: CASTPDGQSNQPQHF.

The V call is TRBV11-2, the J call TRBJ2-5, with TRBD1 identical over 8 bases. The CDR3 contains 16 residues. After removal of 4 bases from V and 2 bases from J, the junction contained 9 bases not matched to a gene. Looked up from germline, CDR1 is SGHAT and CDR2 is FQNNGV. The CDR3 loop is CASSYSTGVVQETQYF. The DNA for the CDR3 is TGTGCCAGCAGCTACTCGACAGGGGTTGTACAAGAGACCCAGTACTTC.

The CDR3: CASSHLPPLDRETQYF. Written as DNA, the CDR3 is TGCGCCAGCAGCCATCTTCCCCCACTCGACAGGGAGACCCAGTACTTC. The chain couples TRBV4-1 to TRBJ2-5; possibly TRBD1 for D (6 bases). Germline loops: CDR1 MGHRA, CDR2 YSYEKL. The V gene lost 3 bases and the J gene lost 5 bases, with 19 bases spanning the gap. This CDR3 region has 16 residues.

The J gene is TRBJ1-1, the V gene TRBV29-1; TRBD1 matches 8 bases. The CDR3 is 15 residues long. The germline gives CDR1 SQVTM, CDR2 ANQGSEA. V lost 1 base, J lost 6 bases, and 10 bases stayed unmatched. The CDR3 is CSVEGTGFGSAEAFF. The CDR3 DNA sequence: TGCAGCGTTGAAGGGACAGGGTTCGGTTCCGCTGAAGCTTTCTTT.

The CDR3 DNA follows: TGTGCCAGCGGACAGGGGACAGGGGGTAACCAGCCCCAGCATTTT. Residues: CASGQGTGGNQPQHF. The chain has TRBV6-5 and TRBJ1-5; 11 positions agree with TRBD1. Looked up from germline, CDR1 is MNHEY and CDR2 is SVGAGI. J lost 7 bases, V lost 8 bases, and 10 bases had no gene match. This CDR3 comprises 15 residues.

The V gene is TRBV19, the J gene TRBJ2-7, with TRBD1 as a possible D gene (7 bases). Trimming took 6 bases from V and 2 from J, leaving 14 bases between them. Germline CDR1 LNHDA, CDR2 SQIVND (reference sequence). There are 14 residues in the CDR3. Here the CDR3 reads CASRRRDRAYEQYF. DNA of the CDR3: TGTGCCAGTAGGAGGAGGGACAGAGCCTACGAGCAGTACTTC.

J is TRBJ2-7 and V is TRBV7-8; D is possibly TRBD1 (6 bases). Trimming stripped 1 base from V and 4 bases from J, with 17 bases between. The CDR3 extends over 16 amino acids. From germline, CDR1 is SGHVS and CDR2 FQNEAQ. CDR3 in amino acids: CASSLVRQGWGYEQYF. The CDR3 nucleotides read TGTGCCAGCAGCTTAGTCCGCCAGGGGTGGGGGTACGAGCAGTACTTC.

The chain carries TRBV6-4 and TRBJ2-2; 10 bases line up with TRBD2. CDR1 is MRHNA, CDR2 SNTAGT, per germline. V gave up 6 bases and J gave up 1 base; unmatched junction bases: 8. This CDR3 has 17 residues. CDR3 nucleotide sequence: TGTGCCAGCAGCGAGTTCCCTAGCGGGGGGAACACCGGGGAGCTGTTTTTT. It yields the protein CASSEFPSGGNTGELFF.

The chain carries TRBV27 and TRBJ2-1; 9 bases are a match to TRBD2. The germline gives CDR1 MNHEY, CDR2 SMNVEV (reference sequence). V gave up 7 bases and J gave up 6 bases; unmatched junction bases: 10. The CDR3 has 15 residues. The CDR3 reads CASTLIAGVPNEQFF. CDR3 nucleotide sequence: TGTGCCAGCACCCTAATAGCGGGAGTTCCCAATGAGCAGTTCTTC.

The chain links TRBV4-3 to TRBJ1-1, with 10 bases that match TRBD1. The CDR3 has 15 residues. After removal of 3 bases from V and 6 bases from J, the junction contained 7 bases not matched to a gene. CDR1 is LGHNA and CDR2 is YSLEER in the germline V gene. The CDR3 reads CASSHQGQGYPEAFF. The CDR3 coding sequence is TGCGCCAGCAGCCACCAGGGACAGGGGTACCCTGAAGCTTTCTTT.

The chain uses TRBV7-9 and TRBJ2-1; D gene ambiguous. Between the trimmed V and J ends, which lost 4 bases and 8 bases, there was a span of 12 bases. CDR1 and CDR2 (germline): SEHNR, FQNEAQ (reference sequence). CDR3 size: 13 residues. The CDR3 spells CASSSVVPHEQFF. The CDR3 bases are TGTGCCAGCAGCTCGGTGGTACCCCATGAGCAGTTCTTC. The whole variable domain, filled in from reference TRBV7-9 and TRBJ2-1, reads DTGVSQNPRHKITKRGQNVTFRCDPISEHNRLYWYRQTLGQGPEFLTYFQNEAQLEKSRLLSDRFSAERPKGSFSTLEIQRTEQGDSAMYLCASSSVVPHEQFFGPGTRLTVL.

This rearrangement joins TRBV7-3 to TRBJ2-7; TRBD2 agrees at 8 bases. The CDR3 length is 15 residues. CDR1 SGHTA and CDR2 FQGTGA come from the germline V gene. With V trimmed by 3 bases and J by 0 bases, 4 bases remained unmatched. CDR3: CASSLGAGASYEQYF. For the CDR3, the DNA is TGTGCCAGCAGCTTGGGAGCGGGGGCCTCCTACGAGCAGTACTTC.

This chain uses TRBV9 with TRBJ1-6; 7 positions agree with TRBD1. Germline loops: CDR1 SGDLS, CDR2 YYNGEE. The CDR3 extends over 14 amino acids. V lost 3 bases to trimming and J lost 6 bases; unmatched junction nucleotides: 3. Written as DNA, the CDR3 is TGTGCCAGCAGCGGGGCAGGGGGTAATTCACCCCTCCACTTT. It is translated as CASSGAGGNSPLHF. Based on the CDR3 plus reference TRBV9 and TRBJ1-6, the full variable domain is DSGVTQTPKHLITATGQRVTLRCSPRSGDLSVYWYQQSLDQGLQFLIQYYNGEERAKGNILERFSAQQFPDLHSELNLSSLELGDSALYFCASSGAGGNSPLHFGNGTRLTVT.

This chain uses TRBV19 with TRBJ1-1, with 7 bases identical to TRBD1. CDR3 length: 12 amino acids. CDR1 is LNHDA, CDR2 SQIVND, per germline (reference sequence). V lost 6 bases, J lost 4 bases, and 2 bases stayed unmatched. CDR3 amino acids: CASRTGSTEAFF. The CDR3 DNA reads TGTGCCAGTAGGACAGGGAGCACTGAAGCTTTCTTT. Looking up the rest from reference TRBV19 and TRBJ1-1 gives the full variable domain: DGGITQSPKYLFRKEGQNVTLSCEQNLNHDAMYWYRQDPGQGLRLIYYSQIVNDFQKGDIAEGYSVSREKKESFPLTVTSAQKNPTAFYLCASRTGSTEAFFGQGTRLTVV.